This TCR beta chain emerged from a study of blood T cell repertoires in COVID-19. In the study overall: Acute-phase and convalescent COVID-19 samples originated in the United States, Italy and Spain.

V gave up 2 bases and J gave up 7 bases, with 12 bases separating them. The V gene's germline CDR1 is LGHNA and CDR2 YNFKEQ. The CDR3 covers 15 residues. This clone was recorded only once. TCRdb's table, derived via immunoSEQ multiplex PCR, lists solely in-frame clones and lacks some. The sample shows some 150,000 clones, around 80% of them seen only once. Participants, about 18 to 90 years old, spanned around 25 US areas. The TCR originated in a man aged 45-65 years who had recovered from COVID-19. Sequenced material: PBMCs or T cells enriched from blood (not recorded which). The chain is built from TRBV4-2 and TRBJ1-6; D perhaps matches TRBD1 (6 bases). CDR3 in amino acids: CASSQPGTTNSPLHF. The CDR3 nucleotides read TGTGCCAGCAGCCAACCCGGGACAACAAATTCACCCCTCCACTTT.